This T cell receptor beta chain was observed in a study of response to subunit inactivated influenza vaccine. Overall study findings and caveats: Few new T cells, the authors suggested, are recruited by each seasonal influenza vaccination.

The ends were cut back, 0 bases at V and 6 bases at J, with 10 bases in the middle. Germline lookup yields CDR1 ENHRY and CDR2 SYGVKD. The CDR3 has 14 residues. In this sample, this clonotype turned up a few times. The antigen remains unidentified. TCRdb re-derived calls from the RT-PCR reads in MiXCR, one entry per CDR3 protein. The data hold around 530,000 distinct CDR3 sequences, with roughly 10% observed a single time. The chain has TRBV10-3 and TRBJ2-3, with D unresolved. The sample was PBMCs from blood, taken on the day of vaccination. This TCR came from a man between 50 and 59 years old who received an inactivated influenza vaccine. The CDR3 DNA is TGTGCCATCAGTGAGTCGTCGCTCCAGGATACGCAGTATTTT. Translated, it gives CAISESSLQDTQYF.